One and the same sample provided the 9 T cell receptor beta chains below, sequenced in a study of CD8+ T cells in alopecia areata. Reverse transcription of extracted RNA yielded cDNA, which provided the sequencing template. Method: immunoSEQ multiplex PCR; TCRdb's copy keeps in-frame clones and lacks some. This table has 90,000 to 130,000 clones, roughly 50% appearing once. Treatment in this sample: oral pan-JAK inhibitor, 5-10 mg twice daily. The sequencing used CD8+ T cells sorted from blood, collected at week 24, from a patient treated with tofacitinib. These receptors originate from a human donor with alopecia areata.

J is TRBJ2-2 and V is TRBV5-1, with D possibly called TRBD1 or TRBD2 (5 bases each). CDR1 SGHRS and CDR2 YFSETQ come from the germline V gene. This CDR3 contains 15 residues. V lost 0 bases and J 2 bases, leaving 8 bases between the germline ends. The CDR3 reads CASSLARDNTGELFF. The CDR3 DNA follows: TGCGCCAGCAGCTTGGCCAGGGACAACACCGGGGAGCTGTTTTTT.

This clone was found a few times. The genes are TRBV2 and TRBJ2-3; D may be TRBD2 (6 bases). CDR3 length equals 14 residues. V lost 5 bases and J 4 bases, leaving 13 bases between the germline ends. Looked up from germline, CDR1 is SNHLY and CDR2 is FYNNEI. For the CDR3, the DNA is TGTGCCAGCAGTACGACTAGTCCCCCAGATACGCAGTATTTT. This sequence encodes CASSTTSPPDTQYF.

The chain is built from TRBV5-4 and TRBJ2-5, with D tentatively TRBD1 or TRBD2 (5 bases each). This CDR3 has 15 residues. V was shortened by 0 bases and J by 2 bases, with 11 bases between the two germline ends. CDR1 SGHNT and CDR2 YYREEE come from the germline V gene (reference sequence). The DNA of the CDR3 is TGTGCCAGCAGCTTGGTGGGGGACGGACAAGAGACCCAGTACTTC. Its protein product is CASSLVGDGQETQYF.

This chain links TRBV6-5 with TRBJ1-6, with D perhaps matching TRBD1 (5 bases). This CDR3 region has 14 residues. The ends were cut back, 6 bases at V and 9 bases at J, with 15 bases in the middle. Germline CDR1 MNHEY, CDR2 SVGAGI. The CDR3: CASRDSSKFSPLHF. The CDR3 DNA sequence: TGTGCCAGCAGAGACAGTTCAAAGTTTTCACCCCTCCACTTT.

The V gene is TRBV30, the J gene TRBJ2-2; D uncertain. Germline CDR1 reads GTSNPN; CDR2 reads SVGIG (reference sequence). Trimming took off 3 bases at V and 6 bases at J, with 8 bases between the two ends. CDR3 length: 12 residues. Here the CDR3 reads CAWSPGAGELFF. CDR3 coding DNA: TGTGCCTGGAGCCCTGGGGCCGGGGAGCTGTTTTTT.

This chain uses TRBV25-1 with TRBJ1-2; D ambiguous. Between the trimmed V and J ends, which lost 4 bases and 4 bases, there was a span of 22 bases. Germline CDR1 and CDR2: MGHDK and SYGVNS. The CDR3 sequence is 17 residues long. CDR3 coding DNA: TGTGCCAGCAGTGGCCTAATTAAAGGAGAACGCAGCTATGGCTACACCTTC. It yields the protein CASSGLIKGERSYGYTF.

CDR3 region: CASSAWGVQETQYF. The CDR3 bases are TGTGCCAGCAGCGCCTGGGGGGTTCAAGAGACCCAGTACTTC. The rearrangement uses TRBV9 and TRBJ2-5; tentative D call: TRBD2 (6 bases). V lost 3 bases to trimming and J lost 2 bases, with 11 bases between them. CDR3 size: 14 residues. CDR1 and CDR2 from the germline V gene are SGDLS and YYNGEE.

The CDR3 region is CAISSTAGGGADTQYF. The CDR3 nucleotides read TGTGCCATCAGTTCCACAGCGGGGGGAGGGGCAGATACGCAGTATTTT. This rearrangement joins TRBV10-3 to TRBJ2-3; 9 nucleotides agree with TRBD2. The CDR3 is 16 residues long. Germline CDR1 ENHRY, CDR2 SYGVKD. Unmatched junction bases numbered 10, after V lost 5 bases and J lost 4 bases.

The rearrangement uses TRBV13 and TRBJ1-1; D unclear. CDR3 length: 14 amino acids. Between the trimmed V and J ends, which lost 7 bases and 4 bases, there was a span of 16 bases. CDR1 PRHDT and CDR2 FYEKMQ come from the germline V gene (reference sequence). The CDR3 sequence: CASKQGYLFTEAFF. CDR3 sequence (DNA): TGTGCCAGCAAACAAGGGTATTTGTTCACTGAAGCTTTCTTT.